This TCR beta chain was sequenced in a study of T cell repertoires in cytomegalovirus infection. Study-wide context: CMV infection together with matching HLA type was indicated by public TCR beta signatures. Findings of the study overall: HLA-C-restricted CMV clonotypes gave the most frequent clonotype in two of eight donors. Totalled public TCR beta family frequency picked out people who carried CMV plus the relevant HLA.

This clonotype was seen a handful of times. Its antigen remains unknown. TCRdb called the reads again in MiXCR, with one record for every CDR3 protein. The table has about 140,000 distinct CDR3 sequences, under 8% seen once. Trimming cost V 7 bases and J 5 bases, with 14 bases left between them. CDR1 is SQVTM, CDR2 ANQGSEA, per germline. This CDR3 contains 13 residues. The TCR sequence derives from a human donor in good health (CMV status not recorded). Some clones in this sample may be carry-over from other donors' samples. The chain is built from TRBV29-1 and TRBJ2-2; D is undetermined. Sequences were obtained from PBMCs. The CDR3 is CSAKGIGTGELFF. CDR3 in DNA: TGCAGCGCTAAGGGTATCGGGACCGGGGAGCTGTTTTTT.